This section outlines one T cell receptor beta chain sequence together with its context. What it recognizes is unknown. The data were obtained in a study of radiation and T cells in renal cell carcinoma. Profiling relied on immunoSEQ multiplex PCR, and the TCRdb table lists in-frame clones only, not all of them. The sample carries fewer than 85,000 clones, 89% recorded once. Trimming stripped 6 bases from V and 1 base from J, with 7 bases between. This CDR3 is built from 12 residues. Looked up from germline, CDR1 is ENHRY and CDR2 is SYGVKD. Time point given: blood 4 weeks post-SBRT, at nephrectomy. Treatment here: 15 Gy SBRT to primary tumor, nephrectomy 4 weeks later. Nephrectomy followed 15 Gy stereotactic body radiation by 4 weeks. Study findings and constraints: From baseline, blood top tumor clonotypes peaked at 2 weeks post-radiation.

The chain has TRBV10-3 and TRBJ2-7; D is perhaps TRBD1 (5 bases). The clonotype comes from an older woman with renal cell carcinoma. The sequenced sample was blood, obtained from a patient whose treatment included radiotherapy and nephrectomy. The DNA of the CDR3 is TGTGCCATCAGGGACACTTCCTACGAGCAGTACTTC. Amino acids: CAIRDTSYEQYF.